Shown below are 15 T cell receptor beta chains from a single sample sequenced in a study of blood T cell repertoires in COVID-19. Repertoires were generated with immunoSEQ multiplex PCR, while TCRdb's copy carries only in-frame clones and drops some. This sample has approximately 210,000 clones, with roughly 90% found just once. Sequenced material: PBMCs or T cells enriched from blood (not recorded which). The receptors here all came from a woman aged 25 to 39 who had recovered from COVID-19.

This chain joins TRBV24-1 and TRBJ2-1; D gene ambiguous. The CDR3 contains 15 residues. Trimming took off 4 bases at V and 7 bases at J, with 16 bases between the two ends. Germline CDR1 KGHDR, CDR2 SFDVKD. The CDR3 DNA reads TGTGCCACCAGTGACCGACTTAGAAGTGGGAATGAGCAGTTCTTC. As protein: CATSDRLRSGNEQFF.

The genes are TRBV24-1 and TRBJ2-1, with TRBD1 matching 10 bases. Trimming at V came to 7 bases and at J to 5 bases, leaving 7 bases not matched to a gene. Germline V gene lookup returns CDR1 KGHDR and CDR2 SFDVKD. This CDR3 region has 15 residues. CDR3 sequence: CATSGTGARDNEQFF. CDR3 DNA: TGTGCCACCAGCGGGACAGGGGCGCGGGACAATGAGCAGTTCTTC.

The V call is TRBV5-1, the J call TRBJ1-1, with D unresolved. CDR1 is SGHRS, CDR2 YFSETQ, per germline. The CDR3 runs to 13 residues. The ends were cut back, 5 bases at V and 3 bases at J, with 11 bases in the middle. The CDR3 reads CASSPLADTEAFF. DNA for the CDR3: TGCGCCAGCAGTCCTTTGGCGGACACTGAAGCTTTCTTT.

This chain uses TRBV2 with TRBJ1-2; 7 nucleotides agree with TRBD1. The ends lost 5 bases at V and 8 bases at J; junction bases unmatched: 8. The V gene's germline CDR1 is SNHLY and CDR2 FYNNEI. This CDR3 region has 13 residues. The CDR3: CASSPDRVTGYTF. CDR3 sequence (DNA): TGTGCCAGCAGTCCTGACAGGGTCACCGGCTACACCTTC.

The rearrangement uses TRBV4-3 and TRBJ1-4; 9 bases fit TRBD1. The junction had 5 bases not matched to a gene; V was cut back by 3 bases and J by 3 bases. The CDR3 runs 16 residues. Germline V gives CDR1 LGHNA, CDR2 YSLEER. The CDR3 spells CASSHNRGPPNEKLFF. The CDR3 DNA reads as TGCGCCAGCAGCCATAACAGGGGGCCCCCTAATGAAAAACTGTTTTTT.

The chain has TRBV5-8 and TRBJ1-1, with D perhaps matching TRBD1 (5 bases). The CDR3 is made up of 15 amino acids. Germline V gives CDR1 SGHTS, CDR2 YDEGEE. The germline V and J ends were trimmed by 2 bases and 3 bases, with 14 bases remaining between them. The CDR3 DNA reads as TGTGCCAGCAGCTTCCGGGGGATGGGCGACACTGAAGCTTTCTTT. It translates to CASSFRGMGDTEAFF.

The chain combines TRBV30 with TRBJ1-4; TRBD1 agrees at 9 bases. CDR1 is GTSNPN, CDR2 SVGIG, per germline (reference sequence). The CDR3 has 14 residues. V lost 0 bases to trimming and J lost 7 bases; unmatched junction nucleotides: 3. The CDR3 DNA is TGTGCCTGGAGTGTGGGGACAGGGAGTGAAAAACTGTTTTTT. Its protein is CAWSVGTGSEKLFF.

This clone has only a few counts. The rearrangement uses TRBV6-6 and TRBJ2-7; weak D call: TRBD1 (5 bases). This CDR3 spans 13 amino acids. Germline V lookup: CDR1 MNHNY, CDR2 SVGAGI (reference sequence). With 11 bases removed from V and 3 bases from J, the gap between germline ends came to 17 bases. The CDR3: CAGAYGQGYEQYF. In DNA form, the CDR3 reads TGTGCCGGAGCCTACGGGCAGGGCTACGAGCAGTACTTC.

This chain uses TRBV6-4 with TRBJ2-5; D perhaps matches TRBD2 (5 bases). Trimming took off 3 bases at V and 5 bases at J, with 19 bases between the two ends. Germline V gene lookup returns CDR1 MRHNA and CDR2 SNTAGT. The CDR3 length is 16 residues. CDR3 residues: CASSEGPGVGVETQYF. The CDR3 nucleotides read TGTGCCAGCAGTGAGGGCCCAGGCGTCGGGGTGGAGACCCAGTACTTC.

The chain has TRBV27 and TRBJ1-2; possibly TRBD1 for D (5 bases). CDR1 and CDR2 (germline): MNHEY, SMNVEV (reference sequence). The CDR3 length is 15 residues. V was shortened by 3 bases and J by 1 base, with 12 bases between the two germline ends. The CDR3 region has the DNA TGTGCCAGCAGTTTCTCGGCGGGGGATAACTATGGCTACACCTTC. It is translated as CASSFSAGDNYGYTF.

The chain carries TRBV29-1 and TRBJ2-2; TRBD2 is a possible D gene (7 bases). CDR1 and CDR2 from the germline V gene are SQVTM and ANQGSEA. The CDR3 length is 14 residues. V dropped 8 bases and J dropped 3 bases, with 16 bases sitting between them. CDR3 loop: CSWAGAGDTGELFF. The CDR3 nucleotides are TGCAGCTGGGCGGGGGCTGGCGACACCGGGGAGCTGTTTTTT.

This chain joins TRBV29-1 and TRBJ2-5; TRBD2 is a possible D gene (6 bases). The CDR3 contains 13 residues. The V and J ends lost 6 bases and 2 bases respectively, with 13 bases between them. Germline assignment: CDR1 SQVTM and CDR2 ANQGSEA. The CDR3 protein is CSVEGRSQETQYF. The DNA of the CDR3 is TGCAGCGTGGAGGGACGGTCTCAAGAGACCCAGTACTTC. The whole variable domain, remainder taken from reference TRBV29-1 and TRBJ2-5, is SAVISQKPSRDICQRGTSLTIQCQVDSQVTMMFWYRQQPGQSLTLIATANQGSEATYESGFVIDKFPISRPNLTFSTLTVSNMSPEDSSIYLCSVEGRSQETQYFGPGTRLLVL.

The chain couples TRBV5-6 to TRBJ1-2; D may be TRBD1 (5 bases). The CDR3 covers 13 residues. V lost 0 bases and J 8 bases, leaving 11 bases between the germline ends. CDR1 and CDR2 (germline): SGHDT, YYEEEE. This CDR3 is CASSLVAGKGYTF. CDR3 sequence (DNA): TGTGCCAGCAGCTTGGTGGCAGGGAAAGGCTACACCTTC.

This chain connects TRBV4-2 to TRBJ2-7; 7 bases are a match to TRBD2. This CDR3 has 15 residues. The V gene end was trimmed by 10 bases and the J gene end by 3 bases; junction bases not matched to a gene: 15. Germline V gene data show CDR1 as LGHNA and CDR2 as YNFKEQ. The DNA of the CDR3 is TGTGCCACCTCAGAAGGCGCGGGAGTAGGCTACGAGCAGTACTTC. This codes for CATSEGAGVGYEQYF.

V is TRBV6-5 and J is TRBJ2-2, with a weak D call TRBD1 (5 bases). In germline, CDR1 is MNHEY, CDR2 SVGAGI. The V end lost 3 bases, the J end lost 1 base, and 9 bases lay between the germline ends. The CDR3 has 15 amino acids. Here the CDR3 DNA reads TGTGCCAGCAGTTATTTGCAGGGGAACACCGGGGAGCTGTTTTTT. The encoded protein is CASSYLQGNTGELFF.